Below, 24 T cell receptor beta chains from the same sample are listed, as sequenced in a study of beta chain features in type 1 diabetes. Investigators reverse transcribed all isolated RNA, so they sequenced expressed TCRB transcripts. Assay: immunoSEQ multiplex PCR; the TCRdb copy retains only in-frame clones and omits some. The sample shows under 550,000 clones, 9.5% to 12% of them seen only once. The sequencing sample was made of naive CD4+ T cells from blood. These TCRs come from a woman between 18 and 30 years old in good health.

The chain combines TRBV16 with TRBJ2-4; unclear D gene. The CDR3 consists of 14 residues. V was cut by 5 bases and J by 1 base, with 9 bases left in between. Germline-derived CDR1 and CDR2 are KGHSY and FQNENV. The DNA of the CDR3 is TGTGCCAGCAGCGAAATGAGCGCCAAAAACATTCAGTACTTC. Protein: CASSEMSAKNIQYF.

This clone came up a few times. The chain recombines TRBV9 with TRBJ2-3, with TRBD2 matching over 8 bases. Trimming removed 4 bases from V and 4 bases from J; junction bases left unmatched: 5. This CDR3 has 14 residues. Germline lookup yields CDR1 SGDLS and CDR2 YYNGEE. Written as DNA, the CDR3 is TGTGCCAGCAGCTTTGGGACTAGAGCAGATACGCAGTATTTT. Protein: CASSFGTRADTQYF. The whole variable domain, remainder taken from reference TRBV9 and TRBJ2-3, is DSGVTQTPKHLITATGQRVTLRCSPRSGDLSVYWYQQSLDQGLQFLIQYYNGEERAKGNILERFSAQQFPDLHSELNLSSLELGDSALYFCASSFGTRADTQYFGPGTRLTVL.

CDR3 sequence: CASRDSGPQQYF. CDR3 in DNA: TGTGCCAGCAGGGACAGCGGGCCTCAGCAGTACTTC. The chain uses TRBV6-1 and TRBJ2-7; tentatively, D is TRBD1 or TRBD2 (6 bases each). Between the trimmed V and J ends, which lost 6 bases and 8 bases, there was a span of 14 bases. This CDR3 has 12 amino acids. Germline V lookup: CDR1 MNHNS, CDR2 SASEGT.

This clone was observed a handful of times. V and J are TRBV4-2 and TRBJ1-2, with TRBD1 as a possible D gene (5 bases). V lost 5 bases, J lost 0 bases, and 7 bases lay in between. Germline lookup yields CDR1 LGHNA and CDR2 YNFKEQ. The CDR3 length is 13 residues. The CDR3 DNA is TGTGCCAGCAGCGGGACGGCTAACTATGGCTACACCTTC. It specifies CASSGTANYGYTF.

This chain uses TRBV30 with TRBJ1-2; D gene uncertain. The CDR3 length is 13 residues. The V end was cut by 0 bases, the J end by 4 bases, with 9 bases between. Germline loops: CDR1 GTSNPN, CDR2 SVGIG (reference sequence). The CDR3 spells CAWSVRGFYGYTF. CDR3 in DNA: TGTGCCTGGAGTGTACGTGGGTTCTATGGCTACACCTTC.

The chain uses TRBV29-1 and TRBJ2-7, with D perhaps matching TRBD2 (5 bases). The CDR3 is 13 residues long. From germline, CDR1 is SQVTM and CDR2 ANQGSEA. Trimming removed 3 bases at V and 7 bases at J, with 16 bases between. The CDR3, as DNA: TGCAGCGTTGACCGACCCCGACGGGGAGAGCAGTACGTC. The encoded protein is CSVDRPRRGEQYV.

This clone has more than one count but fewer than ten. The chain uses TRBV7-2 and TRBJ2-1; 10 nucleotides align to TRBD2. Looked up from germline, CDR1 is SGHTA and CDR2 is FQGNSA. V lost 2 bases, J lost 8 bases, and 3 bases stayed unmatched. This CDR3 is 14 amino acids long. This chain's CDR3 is CASSLQSGRDEQFF. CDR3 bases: TGTGCCAGCAGCTTACAGAGCGGGAGGGATGAGCAGTTCTTC.

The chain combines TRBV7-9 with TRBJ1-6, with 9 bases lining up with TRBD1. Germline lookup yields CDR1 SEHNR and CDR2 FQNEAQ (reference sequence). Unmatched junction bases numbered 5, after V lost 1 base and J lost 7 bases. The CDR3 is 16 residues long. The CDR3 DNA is TGTGCCAGCAGCTTAGGTTTCGGGACAGGGAATTCACCCCTCCACTTT. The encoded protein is CASSLGFGTGNSPLHF.

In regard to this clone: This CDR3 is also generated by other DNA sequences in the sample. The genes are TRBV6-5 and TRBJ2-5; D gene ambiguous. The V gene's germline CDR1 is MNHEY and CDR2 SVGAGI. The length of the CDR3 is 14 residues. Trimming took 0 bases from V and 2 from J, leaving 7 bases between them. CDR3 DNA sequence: TGTGCCAGCAGTTACTCGGGCAGTCAAGAGACCCAGTACTTC. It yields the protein CASSYSGSQETQYF.

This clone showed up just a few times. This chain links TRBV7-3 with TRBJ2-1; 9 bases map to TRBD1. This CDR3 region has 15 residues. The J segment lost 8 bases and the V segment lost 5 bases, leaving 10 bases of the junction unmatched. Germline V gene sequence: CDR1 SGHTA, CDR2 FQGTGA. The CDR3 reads CASSPAGTGSDEQFF. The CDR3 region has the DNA TGTGCCAGCAGCCCGGCCGGGACAGGGTCCGATGAGCAGTTCTTC.

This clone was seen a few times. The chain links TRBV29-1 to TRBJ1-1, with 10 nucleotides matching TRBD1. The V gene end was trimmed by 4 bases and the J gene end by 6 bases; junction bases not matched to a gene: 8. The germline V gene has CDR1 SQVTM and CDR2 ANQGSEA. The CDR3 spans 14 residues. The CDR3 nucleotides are TGCAGCGTTGGGCTACGACAGGGGGCACCTGAAGCTTTCTTT. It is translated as CSVGLRQGAPEAFF. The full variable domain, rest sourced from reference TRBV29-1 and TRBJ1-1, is SAVISQKPSRDICQRGTSLTIQCQVDSQVTMMFWYRQQPGQSLTLIATANQGSEATYESGFVIDKFPISRPNLTFSTLTVSNMSPEDSSIYLCSVGLRQGAPEAFFGQGTRLTVV.

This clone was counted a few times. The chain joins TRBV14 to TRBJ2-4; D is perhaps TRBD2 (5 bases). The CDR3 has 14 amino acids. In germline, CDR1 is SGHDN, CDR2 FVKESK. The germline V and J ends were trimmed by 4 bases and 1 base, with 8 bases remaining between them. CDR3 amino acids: CASSPGGAKNIQYF. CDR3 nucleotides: TGTGCCAGCAGCCCAGGAGGTGCCAAAAACATTCAGTACTTC.

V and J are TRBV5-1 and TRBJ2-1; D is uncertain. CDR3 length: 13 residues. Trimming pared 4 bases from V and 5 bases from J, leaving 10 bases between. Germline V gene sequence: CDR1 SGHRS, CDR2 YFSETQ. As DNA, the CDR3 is TGCGCCAGCAGCGTGGAAGGGAACAATGAGCAGTTCTTC. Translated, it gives CASSVEGNNEQFF.

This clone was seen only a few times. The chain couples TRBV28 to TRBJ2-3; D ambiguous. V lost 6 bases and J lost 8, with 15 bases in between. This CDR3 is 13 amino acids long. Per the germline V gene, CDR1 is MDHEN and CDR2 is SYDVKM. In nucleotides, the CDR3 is TGTGCCAGCAGCCCACCCCTGGGCTTTACGCAGTATTTT. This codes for CASSPPLGFTQYF. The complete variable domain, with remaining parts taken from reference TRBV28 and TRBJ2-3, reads DVKVTQSSRYLVKRTGEKVFLECVQDMDHENMFWYRQDPGLGLRLIYFSYDVKMKEKGDIPEGYSVSREKKERFSLILESASTNQTSMYLCASSPPLGFTQYFGPGTRLTVL.

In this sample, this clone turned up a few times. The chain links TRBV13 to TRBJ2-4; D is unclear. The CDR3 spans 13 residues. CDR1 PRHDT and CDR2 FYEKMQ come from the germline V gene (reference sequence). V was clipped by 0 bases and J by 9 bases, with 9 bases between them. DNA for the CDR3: TGTGCCAGCAGCTTAGGCGAGGTGGGCATTCAGTACTTC. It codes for CASSLGEVGIQYF.

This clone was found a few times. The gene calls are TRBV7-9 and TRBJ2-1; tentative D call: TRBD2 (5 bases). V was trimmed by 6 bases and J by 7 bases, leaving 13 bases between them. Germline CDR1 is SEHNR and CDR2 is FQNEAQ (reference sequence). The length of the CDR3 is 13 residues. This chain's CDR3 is CASRPRTENEQFF. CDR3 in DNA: TGTGCCAGCAGGCCCCGGACTGAGAATGAGCAGTTCTTC.

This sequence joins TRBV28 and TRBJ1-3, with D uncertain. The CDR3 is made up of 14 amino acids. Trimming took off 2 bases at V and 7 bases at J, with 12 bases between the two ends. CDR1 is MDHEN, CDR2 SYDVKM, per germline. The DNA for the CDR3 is TGTGCCAGCAGTTTACCCCCGGGTACGAACACCATATATTTT. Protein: CASSLPPGTNTIYF.

The CDR3: CAWSPGGRYGYTF. The CDR3 DNA sequence: TGTGCCTGGAGCCCAGGGGGGCGCTATGGCTACACCTTC. The J gene is TRBJ1-2, the V gene TRBV30; 7 bases match TRBD1. CDR3 length: 13 residues. The J segment lost 4 bases and the V segment lost 3 bases, leaving 5 bases of the junction unmatched. The V gene's germline CDR1 is GTSNPN and CDR2 SVGIG (reference sequence).

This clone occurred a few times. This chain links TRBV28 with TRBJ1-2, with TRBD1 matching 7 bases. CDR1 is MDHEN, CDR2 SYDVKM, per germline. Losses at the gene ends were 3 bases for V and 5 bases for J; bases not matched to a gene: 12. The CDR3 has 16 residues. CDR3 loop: CASSFPATGTAYGYTF. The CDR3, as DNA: TGTGCCAGCAGTTTCCCCGCGACCGGGACAGCGTATGGCTACACCTTC.

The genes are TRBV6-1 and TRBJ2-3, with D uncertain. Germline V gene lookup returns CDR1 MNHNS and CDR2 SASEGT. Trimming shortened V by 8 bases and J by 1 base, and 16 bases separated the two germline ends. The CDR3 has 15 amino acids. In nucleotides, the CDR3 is TGTGCCAGCGGGAAAGAAGGTCCCGGCACAGATACGCAGTATTTT. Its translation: CASGKEGPGTDTQYF.

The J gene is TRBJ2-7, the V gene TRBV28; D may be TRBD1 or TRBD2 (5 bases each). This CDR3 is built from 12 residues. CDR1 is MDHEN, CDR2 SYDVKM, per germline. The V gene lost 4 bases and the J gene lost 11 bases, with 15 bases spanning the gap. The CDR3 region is CASSSSGSDKYV. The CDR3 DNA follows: TGTGCCAGCAGTTCCTCAGGGAGTGACAAGTACGTC.

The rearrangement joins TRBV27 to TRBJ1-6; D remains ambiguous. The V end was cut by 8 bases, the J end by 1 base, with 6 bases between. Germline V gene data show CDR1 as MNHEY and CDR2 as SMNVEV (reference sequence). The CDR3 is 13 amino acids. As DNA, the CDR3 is TGTGCCAGCGGTGGTTCCTATAATTCACCCCTCCACTTT. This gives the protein CASGGSYNSPLHF.

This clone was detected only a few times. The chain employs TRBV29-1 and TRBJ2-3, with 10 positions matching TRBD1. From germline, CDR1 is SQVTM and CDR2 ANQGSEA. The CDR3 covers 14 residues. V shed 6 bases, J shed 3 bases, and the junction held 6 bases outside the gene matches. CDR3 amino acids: CSVRKGQGTDTQYF. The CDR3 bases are TGCAGCGTCCGTAAGGGACAGGGGACAGATACGCAGTATTTT.

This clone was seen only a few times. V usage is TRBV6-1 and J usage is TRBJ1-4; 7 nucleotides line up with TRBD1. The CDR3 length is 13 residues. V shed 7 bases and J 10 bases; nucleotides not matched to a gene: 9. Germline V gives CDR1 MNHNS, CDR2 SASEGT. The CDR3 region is CASTGTVGRKLFF. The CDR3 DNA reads TGTGCCAGCACGGGGACAGTCGGGCGAAAACTGTTTTTT.